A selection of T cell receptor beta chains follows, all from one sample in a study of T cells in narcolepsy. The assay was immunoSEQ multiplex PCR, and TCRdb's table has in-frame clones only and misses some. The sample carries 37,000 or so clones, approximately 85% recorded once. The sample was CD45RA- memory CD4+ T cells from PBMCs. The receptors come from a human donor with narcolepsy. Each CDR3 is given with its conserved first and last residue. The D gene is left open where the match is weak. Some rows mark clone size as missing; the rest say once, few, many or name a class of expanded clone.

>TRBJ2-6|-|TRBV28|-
CASSFRSGANVLTF
TGTGCCAGCAGTTTCCGCTCTGGGGCCAACGTCCTGACTTTC
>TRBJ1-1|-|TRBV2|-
CASSEAQNTEAFF
TGTGCCAGCAGTGAGGCTCAGAACACTGAAGCTTTCTTT
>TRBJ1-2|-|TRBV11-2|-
CASSLDRSGYTF
TGTGCCAGCAGCTTAGATCGTTCCGGCTACACCTTC
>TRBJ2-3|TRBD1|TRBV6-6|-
CASSATGTVTQYF
TGTGCCAGCAGTGCTACAGGGACAGTTACGCAGTATTTT
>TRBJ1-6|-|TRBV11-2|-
CASSSLDSPLHF
TGTGCCAGCAGCTCCCTCGATTCACCCCTCCACTTT
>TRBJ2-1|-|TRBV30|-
CAWSVGPYNEQFF
TGTGCCTGGAGTGTAGGCCCCTACAATGAGCAGTTCTTC
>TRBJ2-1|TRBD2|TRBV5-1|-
CASSPTSGRLNEQFF
TGCGCCAGCAGCCCGACTAGCGGCCGTCTTAATGAGCAGTTCTTC
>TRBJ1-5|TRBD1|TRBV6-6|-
CASRSETGIGQPQHF
TGTGCCAGCAGATCCGAGACAGGGATCGGTCAGCCCCAGCATTTT
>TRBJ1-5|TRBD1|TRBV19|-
CASLDRGRQPQHF
TGTGCCAGTCTGGACAGGGGTAGGCAGCCCCAGCATTTT
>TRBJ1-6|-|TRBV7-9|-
CASSLVEGSHSPLHF
TGTGCCAGCAGCTTAGTTGAGGGGAGTCATTCACCCCTCCACTTT
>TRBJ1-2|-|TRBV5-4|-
CASNPWGKGYGYTF
TGTGCCAGCAACCCATGGGGGAAGGGCTATGGCTACACCTTC
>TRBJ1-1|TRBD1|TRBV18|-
CASSQGQAGAVAFF
TGTGCCAGCTCCCAAGGACAGGCGGGGGCTGTAGCTTTCTTT
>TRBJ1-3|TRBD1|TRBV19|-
CASAWTGGAFSGNTIYF
TGTGCCAGTGCGTGGACAGGGGGGGCCTTCTCTGGAAACACCATATATTTT
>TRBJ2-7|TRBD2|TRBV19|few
CASRWTSGSSYEQYF
TGTGCCAGTAGATGGACTAGCGGGAGCTCCTACGAGCAGTACTTC
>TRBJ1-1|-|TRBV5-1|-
CASSLTGMNTEAFF
TGCGCCAGCAGCTTGACAGGGATGAACACTGAAGCTTTCTTT
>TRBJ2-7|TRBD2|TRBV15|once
CATSRAPTSGGTDEQYF
TGTGCCACCAGCAGAGCACCCACTAGCGGGGGAACAGACGAGCAGTACTTC
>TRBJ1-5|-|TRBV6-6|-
CASSYPQSQPQHF
TGTGCCAGCAGTTACCCTCAATCGCAACCCCAGCATTTT
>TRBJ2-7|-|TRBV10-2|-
CASLTSGSYEQYF
TGCGCCAGCCTTACCAGCGGATCCTACGAGCAGTACTTC
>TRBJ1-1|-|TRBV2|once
CASSEDGLTNTEAFF
TGTGCCAGCAGTGAAGATGGTCTAACGAACACTGAAGCTTTCTTT
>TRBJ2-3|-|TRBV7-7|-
CASSLEGAGTDTQYF
TGTGCCAGCAGCTTGGAGGGGGCGGGCACAGATACGCAGTATTTT
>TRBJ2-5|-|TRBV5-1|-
CASSPTSRTGETQYF
TGCGCCAGCAGCCCTACTTCTAGAACTGGGGAGACCCAGTACTTC
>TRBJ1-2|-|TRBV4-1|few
CASAKGANYGYTF
TGCGCCAGCGCTAAAGGGGCAAACTATGGCTACACCTTC
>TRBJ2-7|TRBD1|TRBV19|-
CASSNRGYEQYF
TGTGCCAGTAGTAACAGGGGGTACGAGCAGTACTTC
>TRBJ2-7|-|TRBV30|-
CAWSVSATSYEQYF
TGTGCCTGGAGTGTATCAGCCACATCCTACGAGCAGTACTTC
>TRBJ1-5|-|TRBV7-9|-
CASSLEQGSNQPQHF
TGTGCCAGCAGCTTGGAACAGGGCAGCAATCAGCCCCAGCATTTT
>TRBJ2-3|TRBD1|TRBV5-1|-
CASSSGGQTDTQYF
TGCGCCAGCAGCTCAGGGGGCCAGACAGATACGCAGTATTTT
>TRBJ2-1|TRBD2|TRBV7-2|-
CANQLAGGRNEQFF
TGTGCCAACCAGTTAGCGGGGGGGAGGAATGAGCAGTTCTTC
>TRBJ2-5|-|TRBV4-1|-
CASSQLASPGETQYF
TGCGCCAGCAGCCAGTTGGCTTCGCCGGGGGAGACCCAGTACTTC
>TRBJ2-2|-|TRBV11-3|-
CASSSRWTATGELFF
TGTGCCAGCAGCTCCCGTTGGACGGCCACCGGGGAGCTGTTTTTT
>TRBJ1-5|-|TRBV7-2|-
CASSPLQDQPQHF
TGTGCCAGCAGCCCCCTCCAGGACCAGCCCCAGCATTTT
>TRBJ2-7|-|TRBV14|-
CASSPLPGGGYEQYF
TGTGCCAGCAGCCCTCTACCAGGAGGAGGCTACGAGCAGTACTTC
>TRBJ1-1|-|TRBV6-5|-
CASSSDTEAFF
TGTGCCAGCAGCTCCGACACTGAAGCTTTCTTT
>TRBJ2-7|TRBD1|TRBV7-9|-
CASSRDRDRVYEQYF
TGTGCCAGCAGCCGGGACCGGGACAGGGTGTACGAGCAGTACTTC
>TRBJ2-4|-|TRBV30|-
CAWSPQGNVAKNIQYF
TGTGCCTGGAGTCCCCAGGGGAATGTAGCCAAAAACATTCAGTACTTC
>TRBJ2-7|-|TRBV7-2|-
CASSSGPSSPGQYF
TGTGCCAGCAGCTCAGGGCCTTCATCTCCGGGGCAGTACTTC
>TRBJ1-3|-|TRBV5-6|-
CASSLRTSRNTIYF
TGTGCCAGCAGCTTGAGGACATCGCGAAACACCATATATTTT
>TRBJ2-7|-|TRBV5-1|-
CASSFSSGNYEQYF
TGCGCCAGCAGCTTCTCGTCCGGGAACTACGAGCAGTACTTC
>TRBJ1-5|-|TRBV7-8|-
CASSLVTGSPHF
TGTGCCAGCAGCTTAGTGACGGGCAGCCCGCATTTT
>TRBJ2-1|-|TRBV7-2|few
CASSLAGYEQFF
TGTGCCAGCAGCTTAGCGGGGTATGAGCAGTTCTTC
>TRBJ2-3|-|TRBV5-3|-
CARSLEERGGIETDTQYF
TGTGCCAGAAGCTTGGAAGAAAGGGGCGGGATTGAAACAGATACGCAGTATTTT
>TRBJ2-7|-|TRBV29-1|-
CSVAEGHLSSYEQYF
TGCAGCGTTGCAGAGGGACACTTGAGCTCCTACGAGCAGTACTTC
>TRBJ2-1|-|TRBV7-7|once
CASSMVRGNEQFF
TGTGCTAGCAGTATGGTCCGGGGGAATGAGCAGTTCTTC
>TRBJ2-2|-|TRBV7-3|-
CASSLFVGSGELFF
TGTGCCAGCAGCTTATTCGTGGGGTCCGGGGAGCTGTTTTTT
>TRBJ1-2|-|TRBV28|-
CASSLEEGDYGYTF
TGTGCCAGCAGTTTAGAAGAGGGGGACTATGGCTACACCTTC
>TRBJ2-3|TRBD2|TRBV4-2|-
CASSQGSGGASDTQYF
TGTGCCAGCAGCCAAGGAAGCGGGGGGGCCTCAGATACGCAGTATTTT
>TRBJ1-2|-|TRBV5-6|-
CASSLAGGLRGDGYTF
TGTGCCAGCAGCTTGGCGGGGGGTCTGAGAGGGGATGGCTACACCTTC
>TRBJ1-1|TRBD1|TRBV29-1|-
CSVDNQGANTEAFF
TGCAGCGTTGATAATCAGGGGGCGAACACTGAAGCTTTCTTT
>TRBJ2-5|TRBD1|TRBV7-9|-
CASSFLTGGQTQYF
TGTGCCAGCAGCTTTCTAACAGGGGGTCAGACCCAGTACTTC
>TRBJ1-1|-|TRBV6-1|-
CASRITEAFF
TGTGCCAGCAGGATCACTGAAGCTTTCTTT
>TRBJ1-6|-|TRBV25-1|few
CASSVAGGGKNSPLHF
TGTGCCAGCAGTGTCGCGGGGGGTGGAAAGAATTCACCCCTCCACTTT
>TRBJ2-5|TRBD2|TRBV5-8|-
CASSGGTSGGARFETQYF
TGTGCCAGCAGCGGCGGGACTAGCGGGGGGGCTCGGTTTGAGACCCAGTACTTC
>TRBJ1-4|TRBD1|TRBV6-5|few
CASSSLRQGNEKLFF
TGTGCCAGCAGTTCGCTTCGACAGGGGAACGAAAAACTGTTTTTT
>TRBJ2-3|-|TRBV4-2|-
CASSQDHLRGTDTQYF
TGTGCCAGCAGCCAAGACCACTTGAGGGGCACAGATACGCAGTATTTT
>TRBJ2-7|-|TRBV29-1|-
CSVGEASEQYF
TGCAGCGTTGGAGAGGCGTCTGAGCAGTACTTC
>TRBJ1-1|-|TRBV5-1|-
CASSLGQPTLNTEAFF
TGCGCCAGCAGCTTAGGACAGCCTACGTTGAACACTGAAGCTTTCTTT
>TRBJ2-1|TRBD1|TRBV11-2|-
CASRPRDSYNEQFF
TGTGCCAGCAGGCCCCGGGACAGCTACAATGAGCAGTTCTTC
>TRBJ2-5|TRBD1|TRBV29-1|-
CSFQRSQGVLSQYF
TGCAGCTTCCAAAGGAGCCAGGGGGTGCTGTCCCAGTACTTC
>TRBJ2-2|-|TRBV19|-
CASSTRGNTGELFF
TGTGCCAGTAGCACCAGGGGTAACACCGGGGAGCTGTTTTTT
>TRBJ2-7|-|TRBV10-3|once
CAISPRGFYEQYF
TGTGCCATCAGCCCACGCGGGTTCTACGAGCAGTACTTC
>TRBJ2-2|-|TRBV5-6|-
CASSLLGTGNTGELFF
TGTGCCAGCAGCTTGTTGGGGACGGGTAACACCGGGGAGCTGTTTTTT